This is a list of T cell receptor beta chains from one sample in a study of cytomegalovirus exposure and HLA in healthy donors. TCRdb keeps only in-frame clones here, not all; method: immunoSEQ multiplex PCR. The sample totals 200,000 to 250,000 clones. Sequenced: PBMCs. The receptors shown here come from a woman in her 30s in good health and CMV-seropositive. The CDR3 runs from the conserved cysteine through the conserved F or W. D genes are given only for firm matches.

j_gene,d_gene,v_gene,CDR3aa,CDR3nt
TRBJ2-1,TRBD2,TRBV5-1,CASSIRTSGKNNEQFF,TGCGCCAGCAGCATAAGGACTAGCGGGAAAAACAATGAGCAGTTCTTC
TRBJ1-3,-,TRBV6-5,CASSYVAGRDTIYF,TGTGCCAGCAGTTACGTTGCGGGTCGTGACACCATATATTTT
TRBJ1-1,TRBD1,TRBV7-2,CASSLGTGSRAFF,TGTGCCAGCAGCTTGGGGACAGGGTCCCGGGCTTTCTTT
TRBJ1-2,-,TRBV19,CASSPPGHPYGYTF,TGTGCCAGTAGTCCTCCGGGACACCCCTATGGCTACACCTTC
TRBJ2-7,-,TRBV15,CATSRDIGRGREQYF,TGTGCCACCAGCAGAGATATTGGAAGAGGGCGTGAGCAGTACTTC
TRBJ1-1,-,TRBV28,CASLTGQLMNTEAFF,TGTGCCAGCCTGACAGGTCAGCTCATGAACACTGAAGCTTTCTTT
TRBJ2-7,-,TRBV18,CASSGGLERYEQYF,TGTGCCAGCTCGGGGGGGCTAGAGCGGTACGAGCAGTACTTC
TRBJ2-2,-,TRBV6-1,CASSEGTADTGELFF,TGTGCCAGCAGTGAAGGGACAGCAGACACCGGGGAGCTGTTTTTT
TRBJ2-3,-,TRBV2,CASSEFDSEDTQYF,TGTGCCAGCAGTGAGTTCGACTCCGAAGATACGCAGTATTTT
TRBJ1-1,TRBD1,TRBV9,CASSGGQGAEAFF,TGTGCCAGCAGCGGGGGACAGGGGGCTGAGGCTTTCTTT
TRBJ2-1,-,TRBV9,CASSVGDFRYNEQFF,TGTGCCAGCAGCGTAGGGGACTTCCGGTACAATGAGCAGTTCTTC
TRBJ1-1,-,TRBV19,CASSPDRSNTEAFF,TGTGCCAGCAGCCCCGACAGATCGAACACTGAAGCTTTCTTT
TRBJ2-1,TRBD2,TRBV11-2,CASTVAGGRGEQFF,TGTGCCAGCACAGTAGCGGGTGGGCGCGGGGAGCAGTTCTTC
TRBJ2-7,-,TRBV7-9,CASSLSSPDEQYF,TGTGCCAGCAGCTTATCTTCCCCGGACGAGCAGTACTTC
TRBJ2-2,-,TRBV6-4,CASSEMGITGELFF,TGTGCCAGCAGTGAAATGGGCATAACCGGGGAGCTGTTTTTT
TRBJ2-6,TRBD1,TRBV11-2,CASSALTGGSGANVLTF,TGTGCCAGCAGCGCCTTAACAGGGGGCTCTGGGGCCAACGTCCTGACTTTC
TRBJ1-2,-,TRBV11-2,CASSFSPAGDSGYTF,TGTGCCAGCAGCTTCAGCCCGGCCGGAGATTCGGGCTACACCTTC
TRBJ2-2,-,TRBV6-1,CASSETAGVWNPGELFF,TGTGCCAGCAGTGAAACCGCAGGGGTATGGAATCCCGGGGAGCTGTTTTTT
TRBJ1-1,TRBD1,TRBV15,CATSRDPAQTGGLAEAFF,TGTGCCACCAGCAGAGATCCCGCTCAGACAGGGGGCTTAGCTGAAGCTTTCTTT
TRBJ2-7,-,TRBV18,CASSPPSTGVYEQYF,TGTGCCAGCTCACCCCCATCGACGGGGGTCTACGAGCAGTACTTC
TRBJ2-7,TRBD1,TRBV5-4,CASSLPGQGGREQYF,TGTGCCAGCAGCTTACCGGGACAGGGCGGTCGCGAGCAGTACTTC
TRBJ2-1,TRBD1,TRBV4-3,CASSQEWTGVRNEQFF,TGCGCCAGCAGCCAAGAATGGACAGGGGTACGAAATGAGCAGTTCTTC
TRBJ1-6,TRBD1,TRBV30,CAWADRGSSPLHF,TGTGCCTGGGCCGACAGGGGAAGCTCACCCCTCCACTTT